This T cell receptor (beta chain) originates from a study of cytomegalovirus exposure and HLA in healthy donors. The PCR had 60 Vbeta and 13 Jbeta primers. Profiled with immunoSEQ multiplex PCR; TCRdb holds only in-frame clones, not every one. The sample yields 130,000 or so clones, about 80% seen once. Broader study findings: In a later analysis, the majority of CMV-associated beta chains seemingly showed HLA restriction.

About this clone itself: Its antigen is still unknown.

This TCR was sampled from a woman aged 50 to 60 in good health and CMV-seropositive. The sample comprised PBMCs.

The chain's CDR3 is CASRGQGADTEAFF. In nucleotides, the CDR3 is TGTGCCAGCAGGGGACAGGGGGCAGACACTGAAGCTTTCTTT. The rearrangement joins TRBV7-9 to TRBJ1-1; 12 nucleotides agree with TRBD1. Germline CDR1 is SEHNR and CDR2 is FQNEAQ (reference sequence). Unmatched junction bases numbered 2, after V lost 6 bases and J lost 3 bases. This CDR3 comprises 14 residues.